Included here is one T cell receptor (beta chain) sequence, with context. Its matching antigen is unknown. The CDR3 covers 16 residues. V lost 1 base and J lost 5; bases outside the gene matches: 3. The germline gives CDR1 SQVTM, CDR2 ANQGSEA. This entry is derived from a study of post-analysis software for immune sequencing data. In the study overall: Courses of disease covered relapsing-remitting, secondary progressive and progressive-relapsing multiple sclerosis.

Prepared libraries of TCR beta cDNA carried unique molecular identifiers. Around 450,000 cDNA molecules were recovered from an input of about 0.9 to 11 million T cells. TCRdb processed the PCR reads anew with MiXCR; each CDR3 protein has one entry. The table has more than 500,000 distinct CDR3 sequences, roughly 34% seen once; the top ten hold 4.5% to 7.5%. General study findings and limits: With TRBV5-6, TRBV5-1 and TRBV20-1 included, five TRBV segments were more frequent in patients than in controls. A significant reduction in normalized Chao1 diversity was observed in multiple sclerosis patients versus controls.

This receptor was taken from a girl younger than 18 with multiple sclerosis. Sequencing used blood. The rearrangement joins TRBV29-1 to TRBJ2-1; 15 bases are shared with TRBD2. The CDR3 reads CSVEGTSGGANNEQFF. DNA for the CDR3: TGCAGCGTTGAAGGGACTAGCGGGGGGGCGAACAATGAGCAGTTCTTC.